This T cell receptor beta chain was profiled in a study of early T cells in non-severe SARS-CoV-2 infection. V was trimmed by 0 bases and J by 3 bases, leaving 6 bases between them. Germline values: CDR1 SGHRS, CDR2 YFSETQ. The CDR3 loop spans 13 amino acids. There are a few counts of this clonotype. TCRdb passed the 5' RACE reads through MiXCR, listing each CDR3 protein once. The repertoire holds 40,000 to 50,000 distinct CDR3 sequences, with 11% as singletons. Sample: whole blood. The J gene is TRBJ2-5, the V gene TRBV5-1; D gene unclear. This receptor was taken from an adult who was a healthcare worker with PCR-confirmed SARS-CoV-2 infection or an uninfected control (not recorded which). This CDR3 reads CASSLVGKETQYF. DNA of the CDR3: TGCGCCAGCAGCTTGGTTGGTAAAGAGACCCAGTACTTC.